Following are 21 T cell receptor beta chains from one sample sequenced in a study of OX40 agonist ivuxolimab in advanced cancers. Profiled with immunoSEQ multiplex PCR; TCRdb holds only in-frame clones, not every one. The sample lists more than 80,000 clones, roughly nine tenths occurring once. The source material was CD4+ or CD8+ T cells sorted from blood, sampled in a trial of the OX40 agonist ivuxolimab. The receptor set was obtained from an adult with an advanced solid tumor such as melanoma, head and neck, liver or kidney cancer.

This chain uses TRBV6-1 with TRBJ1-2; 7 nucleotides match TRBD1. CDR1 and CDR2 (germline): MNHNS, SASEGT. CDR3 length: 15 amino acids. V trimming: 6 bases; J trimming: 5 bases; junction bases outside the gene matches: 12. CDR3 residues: CASRGIQETGYGYTF. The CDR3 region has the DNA TGTGCCAGCAGGGGTATTCAGGAGACAGGGTATGGCTACACCTTC.

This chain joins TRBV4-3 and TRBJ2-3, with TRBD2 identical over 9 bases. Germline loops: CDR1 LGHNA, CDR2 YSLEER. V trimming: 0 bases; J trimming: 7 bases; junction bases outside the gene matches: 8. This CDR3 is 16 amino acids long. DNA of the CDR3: TGCGCCAGCAGCCAAGACCGTCGAGGACTAGCGAATACGCAGTATTTT. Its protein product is CASSQDRRGLANTQYF.

The chain's CDR3 is CASSLVGGVGYEQYF. CDR3 nucleotide sequence: TGTGCCAGCAGCTTAGTCGGGGGGGTCGGTTACGAGCAGTACTTC. The chain recombines TRBV13 with TRBJ2-7; 8 bases line up with TRBD2. This CDR3 is 15 amino acids long. Trimming cost V 1 base and J 4 bases; bases outside gene matches: 6. Germline values: CDR1 PRHDT, CDR2 FYEKMQ (reference sequence).

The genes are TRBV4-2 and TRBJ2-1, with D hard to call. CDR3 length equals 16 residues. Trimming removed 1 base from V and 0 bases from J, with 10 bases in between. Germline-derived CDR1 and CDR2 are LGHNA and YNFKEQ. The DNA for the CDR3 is TGTGCCAGCAGCCAAGTCCCACGGAACTCCTACAATGAGCAGTTCTTC. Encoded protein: CASSQVPRNSYNEQFF.

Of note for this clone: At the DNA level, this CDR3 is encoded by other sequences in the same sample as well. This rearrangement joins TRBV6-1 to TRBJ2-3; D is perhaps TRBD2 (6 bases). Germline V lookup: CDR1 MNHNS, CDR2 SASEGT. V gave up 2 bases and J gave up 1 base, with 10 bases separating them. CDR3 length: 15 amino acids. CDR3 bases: TGTGCCAGCAGTGAATTGGGCGGGGGCACAGATACGCAGTATTTT. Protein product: CASSELGGGTDTQYF.

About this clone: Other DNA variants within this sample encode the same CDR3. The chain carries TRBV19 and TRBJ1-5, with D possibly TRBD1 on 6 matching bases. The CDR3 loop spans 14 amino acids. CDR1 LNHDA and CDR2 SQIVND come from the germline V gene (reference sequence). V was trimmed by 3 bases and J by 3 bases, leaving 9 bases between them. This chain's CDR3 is CASSIRDNNQPQHF. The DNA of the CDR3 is TGTGCCAGTAGTATTCGGGACAACAATCAGCCCCAGCATTTT. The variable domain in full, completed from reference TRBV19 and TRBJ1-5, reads DGGITQSPKYLFRKEGQNVTLSCEQNLNHDAMYWYRQDPGQGLRLIYYSQIVNDFQKGDIAEGYSVSREKKESFPLTVTSAQKNPTAFYLCASSIRDNNQPQHFGDGTRLSIL.

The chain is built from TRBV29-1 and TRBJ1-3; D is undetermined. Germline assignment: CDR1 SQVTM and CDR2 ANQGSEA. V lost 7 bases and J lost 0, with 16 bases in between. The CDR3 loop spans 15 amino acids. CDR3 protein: CSAVPTRTSGNTIYF. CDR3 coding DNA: TGCAGCGCTGTCCCTACCAGGACCTCTGGAAACACCATATATTTT.

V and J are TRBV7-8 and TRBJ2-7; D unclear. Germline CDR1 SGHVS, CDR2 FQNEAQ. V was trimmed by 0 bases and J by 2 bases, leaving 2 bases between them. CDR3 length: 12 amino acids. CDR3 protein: CASSLAPYEQYF. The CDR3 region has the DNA TGTGCCAGCAGCTTAGCCCCCTACGAGCAGTACTTC.

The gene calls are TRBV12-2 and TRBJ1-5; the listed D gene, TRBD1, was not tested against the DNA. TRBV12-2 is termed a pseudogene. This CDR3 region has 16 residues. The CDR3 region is CASRPPQDRGNQPQHF. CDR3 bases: TGTGCAAGTCGCCCACCTCAGGACAGGGGCAATCAGCCCCAGCATTTT.

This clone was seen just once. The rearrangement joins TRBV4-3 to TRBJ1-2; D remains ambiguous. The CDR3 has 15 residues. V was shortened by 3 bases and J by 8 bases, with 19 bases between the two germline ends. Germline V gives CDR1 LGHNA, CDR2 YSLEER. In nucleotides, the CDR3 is TGCGCCAGCAGCCACGAGTGGCAGAACGAGTGGGGCTACACCTTC. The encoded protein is CASSHEWQNEWGYTF.

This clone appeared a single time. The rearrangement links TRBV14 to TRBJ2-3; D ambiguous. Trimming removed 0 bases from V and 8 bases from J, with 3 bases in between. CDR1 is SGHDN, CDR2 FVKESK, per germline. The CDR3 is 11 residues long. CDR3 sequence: CASSQDATQYF. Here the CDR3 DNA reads TGTGCCAGCAGCCAAGATGCTACGCAGTATTTT.

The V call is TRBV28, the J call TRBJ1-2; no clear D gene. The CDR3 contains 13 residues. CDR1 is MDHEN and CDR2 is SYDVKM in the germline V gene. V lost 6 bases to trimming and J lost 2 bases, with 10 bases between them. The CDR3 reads CASSPQENYGYTF. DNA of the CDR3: TGTGCCAGCAGCCCGCAGGAAAACTATGGCTACACCTTC.

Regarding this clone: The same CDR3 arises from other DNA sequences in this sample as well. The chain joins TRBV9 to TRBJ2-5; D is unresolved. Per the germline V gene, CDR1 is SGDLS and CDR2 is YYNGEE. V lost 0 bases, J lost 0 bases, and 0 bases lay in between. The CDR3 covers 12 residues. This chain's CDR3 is CASSVDQETQYF. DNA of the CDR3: TGTGCCAGCAGCGTAGACCAAGAGACCCAGTACTTC. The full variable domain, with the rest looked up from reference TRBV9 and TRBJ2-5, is DSGVTQTPKHLITATGQRVTLRCSPRSGDLSVYWYQQSLDQGLQFLIQYYNGEERAKGNILERFSAQQFPDLHSELNLSSLELGDSALYFCASSVDQETQYFGPGTRLLVL.

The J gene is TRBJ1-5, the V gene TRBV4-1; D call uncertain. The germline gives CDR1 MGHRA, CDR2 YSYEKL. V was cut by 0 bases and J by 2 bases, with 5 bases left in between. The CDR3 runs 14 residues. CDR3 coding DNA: TGCGCCAGCAGCCAAGAATGGGGCAATCAGCCCCAGCATTTT. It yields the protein CASSQEWGNQPQHF.

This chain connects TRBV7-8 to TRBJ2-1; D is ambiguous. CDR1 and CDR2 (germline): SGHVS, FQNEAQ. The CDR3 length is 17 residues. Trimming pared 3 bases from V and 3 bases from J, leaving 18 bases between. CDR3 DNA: TGTGCCAGCAGCTTTACCCCGTGGGGAAGGTACTACAATGAGCAGTTCTTC. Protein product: CASSFTPWGRYYNEQFF.

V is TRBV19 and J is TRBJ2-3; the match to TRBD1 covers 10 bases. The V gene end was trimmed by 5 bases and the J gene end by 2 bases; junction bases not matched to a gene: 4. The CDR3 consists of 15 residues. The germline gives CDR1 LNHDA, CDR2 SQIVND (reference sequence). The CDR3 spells CASSPGQGYTDTQYF. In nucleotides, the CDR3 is TGTGCCAGTAGTCCGGGACAGGGGTACACAGATACGCAGTATTTT.

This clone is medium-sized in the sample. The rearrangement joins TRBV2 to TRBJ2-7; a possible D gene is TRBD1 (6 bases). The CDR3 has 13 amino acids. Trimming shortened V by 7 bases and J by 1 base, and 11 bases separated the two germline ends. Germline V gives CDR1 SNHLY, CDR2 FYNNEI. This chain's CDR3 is CASTDRSSYEQYV. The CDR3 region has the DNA TGTGCCAGCACCGACAGGTCTTCCTACGAGCAGTACGTC.

The chain's CDR3 is CASSQVQSNQPQHF. The DNA of the CDR3 is TGCGCCAGCAGCCAAGTCCAGAGCAATCAGCCCCAGCATTTT. The V gene is TRBV4-1, the J gene TRBJ1-5; no clear D. V was cut by 1 base and J by 1 base, with 5 bases left in between. The CDR3 totals 14 residues. Germline CDR1 reads MGHRA; CDR2 reads YSYEKL.

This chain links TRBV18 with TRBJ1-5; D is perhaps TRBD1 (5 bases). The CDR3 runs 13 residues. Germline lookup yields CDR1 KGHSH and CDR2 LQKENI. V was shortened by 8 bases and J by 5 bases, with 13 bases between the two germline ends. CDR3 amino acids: CASARDGDQPQHF. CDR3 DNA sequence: TGTGCCAGCGCCCGGGACGGAGATCAGCCCCAGCATTTT. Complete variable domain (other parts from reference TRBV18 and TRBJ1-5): NAGVMQNPRHLVRRRGQEARLRCSPMKGHSHVYWYRQLPEEGLKFMVYLQKENIIDESGMPKERFSAEFPKEGPSILRIQQVVRGDSAAYFCASARDGDQPQHFGDGTRLSIL.

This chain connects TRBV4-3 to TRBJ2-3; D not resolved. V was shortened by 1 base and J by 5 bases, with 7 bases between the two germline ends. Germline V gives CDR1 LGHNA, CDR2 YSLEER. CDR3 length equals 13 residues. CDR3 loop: CASSQVERDTQYF. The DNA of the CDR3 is TGCGCCAGCAGCCAAGTTGAGAGAGATACGCAGTATTTT.

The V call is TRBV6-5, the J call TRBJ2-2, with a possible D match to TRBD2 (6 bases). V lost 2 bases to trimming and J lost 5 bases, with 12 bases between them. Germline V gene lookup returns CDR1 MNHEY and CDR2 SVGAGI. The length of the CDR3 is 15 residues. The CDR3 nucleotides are TGTGCCAGCAGTTACATCGGCGGGGCGACCGGGGAGCTGTTTTTT. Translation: CASSYIGGATGELFF.